This passage covers 23 T cell receptor beta chains from one sample sequenced in a study of CD8 T cells in Susac syndrome. When the RNA was reverse transcribed, random hexamers were used with an input of about 0.45 to 1 ug. TCRdb independently ran MiXCR on the immunoSEQ multiplex PCR reads; one entry per CDR3 protein. The sample lists around 280,000 distinct CDR3 sequences, approximately 81% seen once, with around 0.11% in the top ten. The sequenced sample consisted of CD8+ T cells from PBMCs. The receptor set was obtained from a human donor with multiple sclerosis.

The chain links TRBV6-6 to TRBJ2-7; D uncertain. Germline V gene data show CDR1 as MNHNY and CDR2 as SVGAGI (reference sequence). CDR3 size: 16 residues. The V end was cut by 5 bases, the J end by 0 bases, with 17 bases between. The CDR3 nucleotides are TGTGCCAGCAGTCCGTGGGCTGGGCGATCCTCCTACGAGCAGTACTTC. The encoded protein is CASSPWAGRSSYEQYF.

The V gene is TRBV23-1, the J gene TRBJ2-5; 9 bases map to TRBD2. TRBV23-1 is sorted into the ORF group, with uncertain function. V lost 8 bases and J lost 9; bases outside the gene matches: 13. The CDR3 covers 14 residues. The CDR3 bases are TGCGCCAGCTTTGGGGCTAGCGGGGAGGAGGCCCAGTACTTC. Translated, it gives CASFGASGEEAQYF.

The chain carries TRBV10-3 and TRBJ1-1; TRBD1 matches at 10 bases. This CDR3 is 17 amino acids long. The V gene's germline CDR1 is ENHRY and CDR2 SYGVKD. Trimming cost V 6 bases and J 5 bases; bases outside gene matches: 15. CDR3: CAISGISPKGQGTEAFF. CDR3 DNA: TGTGCCATCAGCGGAATTTCTCCGAAGGGACAGGGGACTGAAGCTTTCTTT.

CDR3 in amino acids: CSARGPGGPYEQYF. The CDR3 coding sequence is TGCAGTGCCCGGGGGCCTGGCGGGCCCTACGAGCAGTACTTC. The chain joins TRBV20-1 to TRBJ2-7; D is tentatively TRBD1 or TRBD2 (6 bases each). V lost 6 bases and J 2 bases, leaving 17 bases between the germline ends. The germline V gene encodes CDR1 DFQATT and CDR2 SNEGSKA (reference sequence). CDR3 length: 14 residues.

This clonotype has a single count. This sequence joins TRBV12-3 or TRBV12-4 and TRBJ2-2; D tentatively fits TRBD1 or TRBD2 (5 bases each). Between the trimmed V and J ends, which lost 5 bases and 6 bases, there was a span of 16 bases. The CDR3 runs 15 residues. This chain's CDR3 is CASSTIGDAAGELFF. The CDR3 DNA sequence: TGTGCCAGCAGTACAATAGGGGACGCAGCCGGGGAGCTGTTTTTT.

The J gene is TRBJ2-1, the V gene TRBV30; D might be TRBD1 or TRBD2, each matching 5 bases. CDR1 and CDR2 from the germline V gene are GTSNPN and SVGIG (reference sequence). The CDR3 sequence is 14 residues long. The V and J ends lost 4 bases and 12 bases respectively, with 22 bases between them. CDR3 sequence (DNA): TGTGCCTGGACCCCGGACCCACACTGGGGGAGGCAGTTCTTC. This gives the protein CAWTPDPHWGRQFF.

The V call is TRBV27, the J call TRBJ2-7; D tentatively reads TRBD1 or TRBD2 (5 bases each). CDR1 is MNHEY and CDR2 is SMNVEV in the germline V gene (reference sequence). V lost 5 bases to trimming and J lost 4 bases, with 21 bases between them. The CDR3 consists of 16 residues. In DNA form, the CDR3 reads TGTGCCAGCAGTCTGAGGAGCAGGGACCGCTTTTACGAGCAGTACTTC. Translation gives CASSLRSRDRFYEQYF.

V is TRBV20-1 and J is TRBJ2-1; 7 positions agree with TRBD1. The CDR3 covers 18 residues. The V gene's germline CDR1 is DFQATT and CDR2 SNEGSKA (reference sequence). V lost 0 bases to trimming and J lost 4 bases; unmatched junction nucleotides: 15. CDR3 amino acids: CSARDRDSQTYLYNEQFF. CDR3 bases: TGCAGTGCTAGAGACAGGGACAGCCAGACTTACCTTTACAATGAGCAGTTCTTC.

This chain links TRBV7-9 with TRBJ2-1; TRBD2 agrees at 10 bases. This CDR3 comprises 14 residues. In germline, CDR1 is SEHNR, CDR2 FQNEAQ (reference sequence). V shed 8 bases and J 3 bases; nucleotides not matched to a gene: 4. CDR3 DNA: TGTGCCAGCGAAGGGACTAGCGACTACAATGAGCAGTTCTTC. Amino acid sequence: CASEGTSDYNEQFF.

This clonotype has only one observation. J is TRBJ2-1 and V is TRBV5-1; the match to TRBD2 covers 12 bases. CDR3 length: 15 amino acids. V trimming: 6 bases; J trimming: 3 bases; junction bases outside the gene matches: 4. CDR1 and CDR2 from the germline V gene are SGHRS and YFSETQ. In nucleotides, the CDR3 is TGCGCCAGCACCTCGGGACTAGCGGGCTACAATGAGCAGTTCTTC. This translates into CASTSGLAGYNEQFF.

This clonotype turned up a few times. The chain couples TRBV7-8 to TRBJ2-7, with D perhaps given as TRBD1 or TRBD2 (5 bases each). The V end was cut by 5 bases, the J end by 2 bases, with 13 bases between. CDR3 length: 14 residues. CDR1 and CDR2 (germline): SGHVS, FQNEAQ. The CDR3 region has the DNA TGTGCCAGCAGCCTAGGGGACCAACCCTACGAGCAGTACTTC. It is translated as CASSLGDQPYEQYF.

The chain employs TRBV19 and TRBJ1-3; TRBD1 agrees at 7 bases. Germline CDR1 LNHDA, CDR2 SQIVND (reference sequence). The CDR3 extends over 15 amino acids. The ends lost 8 bases at V and 0 bases at J; junction bases unmatched: 7. The CDR3 coding sequence is TGTGCCAGTGGGGACAGTTGGGCCTCTGGAAACACCATATATTTT. This codes for CASGDSWASGNTIYF.

In this sample, this clonotype turned up a few times. J is TRBJ1-4 and V is TRBV5-6; no reliable D call. CDR1 SGHDT and CDR2 YYEEEE come from the germline V gene. The CDR3 is made up of 14 amino acids. V dropped 2 bases and J dropped 3 bases, with 8 bases sitting between them. CDR3 nucleotides: TGTGCCAGCAGCTTTGATGGATCTAATGAAAAACTGTTTTTT. Translated, it gives CASSFDGSNEKLFF. Full variable domain (outside the CDR3, taken from reference TRBV5-6 and TRBJ1-4): DAGVTQSPTHLIKTRGQQVTLRCSPKSGHDTVSWYQQALGQGPQFIFQYYEEEERQRGNFPDRFSGHQFPNYSSELNVNALLLGDSALYLCASSFDGSNEKLFFGSGTQLSVL.

There are a few counts of this clonotype. The chain couples TRBV5-1 to TRBJ2-7, with 8 bases fitting TRBD2. J lost 1 base, V lost 6 bases, and 6 bases had no gene match. The germline V gene has CDR1 SGHRS and CDR2 YFSETQ. The CDR3 totals 14 residues. The CDR3 region has the DNA TGCGCCAGCAAGGACGGGAGGGGGTCCTACGAGCAGTACTTC. Its translation: CASKDGRGSYEQYF. Full variable domain (remainder filled in from reference TRBV5-1 and TRBJ2-7): KAGVTQTPRYLIKTRGQQVTLSCSPISGHRSVSWYQQTPGQGLQFLFEYFSETQRNKGNFPGRFSGRQFSNSRSEMNVSTLELGDSALYLCASKDGRGSYEQYFGPGTRLTVT.

This clonotype was counted between two and nine times. This chain's CDR3 is CASSLLAGGRYEQYF. The CDR3 DNA follows: TGTGCCAGCAGTCTATTAGCGGGAGGCCGCTACGAGCAGTACTTC. V and J are TRBV28 and TRBJ2-7; 10 nucleotides align to TRBD2. With V trimmed by 5 bases and J by 3 bases, 7 bases remained unmatched. The CDR3 contains 15 residues. Germline CDR1 and CDR2: MDHEN and SYDVKM.

This chain links TRBV9 with TRBJ2-7; 8 bases line up with TRBD1. Germline V gene lookup returns CDR1 SGDLS and CDR2 YYNGEE. V was pared by 3 bases and J by 0 bases, with 5 bases of the junction left unmatched. The CDR3 runs 15 residues. In DNA form, the CDR3 reads TGTGCCAGCAGCGCGGACAGGGAAACCTCCTACGAGCAGTACTTC. Amino acid sequence: CASSADRETSYEQYF. Full variable domain (rest looked up from reference TRBV9 and TRBJ2-7): DSGVTQTPKHLITATGQRVTLRCSPRSGDLSVYWYQQSLDQGLQFLIQYYNGEERAKGNILERFSAQQFPDLHSELNLSSLELGDSALYFCASSADRETSYEQYFGPGTRLTVT.

There are a few counts of this clonotype. The chain joins TRBV7-9 to TRBJ2-1; a possible D gene is TRBD1 (5 bases). V shed 6 bases and J shed 6 bases, with 15 bases lying between them. This CDR3 is built from 14 residues. From germline, CDR1 is SEHNR and CDR2 FQNEAQ (reference sequence). CDR3 bases: TGTGCCAGCAGTGCAGGGCGACAACTCAATGAGCAGTTCTTC. It translates to CASSAGRQLNEQFF.

CDR3 sequence (DNA): TGTGCCAGCAGCCCCTCTAGCGGGAGGGCCTACAATGAGCAGTTCTTC. Amino acids: CASSPSSGRAYNEQFF. The J gene is TRBJ2-1, the V gene TRBV9; TRBD2 aligns across 12 bases. CDR1 is SGDLS and CDR2 is YYNGEE in the germline V gene. This CDR3 has 16 amino acids. The J segment lost 2 bases and the V segment lost 4 bases, leaving 4 bases of the junction unmatched.

The chain employs TRBV29-1 and TRBJ2-7, with unresolved D. Germline CDR1 SQVTM, CDR2 ANQGSEA. CDR3 length: 13 amino acids. The germline V and J ends were trimmed by 5 bases and 0 bases, with 11 bases remaining between them. CDR3 loop: CSVLDGFSYEQYF. In nucleotides, the CDR3 is TGCAGCGTTCTGGACGGGTTCTCCTACGAGCAGTACTTC.

The chain is built from TRBV6-1 and TRBJ1-1; no definite D call. The CDR3 runs 13 residues. The germline V gene encodes CDR1 MNHNS and CDR2 SASEGT. Trimming removed 6 bases at V and 1 base at J, with 9 bases between. As DNA, the CDR3 is TGTGCCAGCAGCAAACGAGGGAACACTGAAGCTTTCTTT. Translated, it gives CASSKRGNTEAFF.

The genes are TRBV19 and TRBJ1-2; D is undetermined. Germline V gene sequence: CDR1 LNHDA, CDR2 SQIVND (reference sequence). The V end was cut by 3 bases, the J end by 5 bases, with 13 bases between. This CDR3 has 14 residues. This CDR3 is CASSIGEGIYGYTF. The CDR3 DNA follows: TGTGCCAGTAGTATTGGGGAGGGAATATATGGCTACACCTTC.

This chain joins TRBV24-1 and TRBJ2-7, with 9 nucleotides matching TRBD1. V gave up 2 bases and J gave up 6 bases; unmatched junction bases: 1. Germline assignment: CDR1 KGHDR and CDR2 SFDVKD. The CDR3 is made up of 13 amino acids. The CDR3 here is CATSDYRGLEQYF. For the CDR3, the DNA is TGTGCCACCAGTGATTACAGGGGGCTCGAGCAGTACTTC.

The genes are TRBV12-3 or TRBV12-4 and TRBJ1-2; 7 bases are shared with TRBD1. The CDR3 loop spans 17 amino acids. The junction had 15 bases not matched to a gene; V was cut back by 6 bases and J by 2 bases. The DNA for the CDR3 is TGTGCCAGCAGGCAATCTAGAGACAGGGTGGGAAACTATGGCTACACCTTC. This translates into CASRQSRDRVGNYGYTF.